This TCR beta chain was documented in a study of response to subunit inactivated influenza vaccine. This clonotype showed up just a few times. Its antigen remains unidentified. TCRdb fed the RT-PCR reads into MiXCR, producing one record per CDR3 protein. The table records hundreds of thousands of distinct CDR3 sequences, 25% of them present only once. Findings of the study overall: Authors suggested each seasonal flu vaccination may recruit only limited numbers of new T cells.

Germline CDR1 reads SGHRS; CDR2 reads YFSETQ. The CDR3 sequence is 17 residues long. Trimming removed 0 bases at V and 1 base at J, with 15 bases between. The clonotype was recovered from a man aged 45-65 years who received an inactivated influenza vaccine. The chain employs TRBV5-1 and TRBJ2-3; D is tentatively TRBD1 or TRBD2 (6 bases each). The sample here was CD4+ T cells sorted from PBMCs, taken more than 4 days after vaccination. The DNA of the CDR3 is TGCGCCAGCAGCTTGGCCTTGAGTGGGGGGCGCACAGATACGCAGTATTTT. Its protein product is CASSLALSGGRTDTQYF.